This is a list of T cell receptor beta chains from one sample in a study of TIL therapy for anti-PD-1-resistant metastatic lung cancer. Libraries were prepared by immunoSEQ multiplex PCR; TCRdb keeps only in-frame clonotypes and omits some of them. The sample carries 55,000 to 65,000 clones, 55% to 75% recorded once. The source material was blood, sampled at baseline. All receptors come from a person aged 25 to 80 with non-small cell lung cancer. Each CDR3 is given with its conserved first and last residue. Each record gives: clone size, D gene, V gene, J gene, CDR3 protein, CDR3 DNA. D genes are given only for firm matches. Size is omitted from some rows. Given values are once, few, many or a class for expanded clones.

size: -; D: TRBD2; V: TRBV5-1; J: TRBJ2-1; CDR3: CASSSVAGMAYNEQFF; DNA: TGCGCCAGCAGCTCAGTAGCGGGAATGGCCTACAATGAGCAGTTCTTC
size: -; D: -; V: TRBV19; J: TRBJ1-1; CDR3: CASTSGGAENTEAFF; DNA: TGTGCCAGTACATCTGGAGGGGCTGAGAACACTGAAGCTTTCTTT
size: once; D: -; V: TRBV5-4; J: TRBJ2-3; CDR3: CASSLRGSDTQYF; DNA: TGTGCCAGCAGCTTGCGGGGCTCAGATACGCAGTATTTT
size: -; D: -; V: TRBV11-2; J: TRBJ2-2; CDR3: CASSSRARELFF; DNA: TGTGCCAGCAGCTCACGGGCCCGGGAGCTGTTTTTT
size: -; D: -; V: TRBV14; J: TRBJ2-1; CDR3: CASSPRFRSAVNEQFF; DNA: TGTGCCAGCAGCCCTCGTTTCCGTAGCGCGGTGAATGAGCAGTTCTTC
size: -; D: -; V: TRBV7-8; J: TRBJ2-7; CDR3: CASFQGSDYEQYF; DNA: TGTGCCTCGTTCCAGGGGAGCGACTACGAGCAGTACTTC
size: -; D: TRBD2; V: TRBV6-1; J: TRBJ2-5; CDR3: CASSEGRTSLGTQYF; DNA: TGTGCCAGCAGTGAAGGACGGACTAGCCTCGGGACCCAGTACTTC
size: few; D: -; V: TRBV28; J: TRBJ2-3; CDR3: CASSLAGAHDTQYF; DNA: TGTGCCAGCAGTTTGGCAGGGGCGCATGATACGCAGTATTTT
size: once; D: -; V: TRBV6-1; J: TRBJ1-2; CDR3: CASSEVDLYGYTF; DNA: TGTGCCAGCAGTGAAGTAGACCTCTATGGCTACACCTTC
size: few; D: -; V: TRBV4-2; J: TRBJ2-7; CDR3: CASSSGLEQYF; DNA: TGTGCCAGCAGCAGCGGACTCGAGCAGTACTTC
size: -; D: -; V: TRBV25-1; J: TRBJ1-1; CDR3: CASSEFGRVGEAFF; DNA: TGTGCCAGCAGTGAATTCGGTCGGGTGGGTGAAGCTTTCTTT
size: -; D: -; V: TRBV19; J: TRBJ2-1; CDR3: CASSPGTEQFF; DNA: TGTGCCAGTTCCCCCGGGACAGAGCAGTTCTTC
size: once; D: TRBD2; V: TRBV5-1; J: TRBJ2-3; CDR3: CASSLAGGPGDTQYF; DNA: TGCGCCAGCAGCTTGGCGGGGGGGCCGGGAGATACGCAGTATTTT
size: medium-sized; D: -; V: TRBV2; J: TRBJ1-6; CDR3: CATRSFGSPLHF; DNA: TGTGCCACCCGGAGTTTTGGCTCACCCCTCCACTTT
size: -; D: -; V: TRBV13; J: TRBJ2-7; CDR3: CASSLDSRGEQYF; DNA: TGTGCCAGCAGCTTAGATTCACGTGGCGAGCAGTACTTC
size: -; D: TRBD2; V: TRBV7-2; J: TRBJ2-1; CDR3: CASSRTSGSLYNEQFF; DNA: TGTGCCAGCAGCCGGACTAGCGGGAGCCTTTACAATGAGCAGTTCTTC
size: few; D: -; V: TRBV19; J: TRBJ1-3; CDR3: CASSMQGSSGNTIYF; DNA: TGTGCCAGTAGTATGCAGGGATCTTCTGGAAACACCATATATTTT